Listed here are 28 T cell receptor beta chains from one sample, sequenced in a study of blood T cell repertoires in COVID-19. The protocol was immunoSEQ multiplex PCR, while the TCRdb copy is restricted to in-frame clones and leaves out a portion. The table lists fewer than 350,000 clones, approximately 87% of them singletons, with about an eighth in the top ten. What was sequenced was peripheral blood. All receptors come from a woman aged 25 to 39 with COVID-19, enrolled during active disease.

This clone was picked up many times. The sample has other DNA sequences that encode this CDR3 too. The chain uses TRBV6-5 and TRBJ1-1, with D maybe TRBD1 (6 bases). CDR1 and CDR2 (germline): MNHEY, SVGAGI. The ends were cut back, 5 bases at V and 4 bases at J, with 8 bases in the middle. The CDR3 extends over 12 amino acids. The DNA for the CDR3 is TGTGCCAGCAGTCCAGGGGTCACTGAAGCTTTCTTT. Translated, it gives CASSPGVTEAFF.

The CDR3 sequence: CASSWGPQGRTEAFF. CDR3 bases: TGTGCCAGCAGTTGGGGCCCACAGGGTCGGACTGAAGCTTTCTTT. This chain links TRBV6-5 with TRBJ1-1; possible D gene TRBD1, 6 bases. The CDR3 has 15 amino acids. V was cut by 4 bases and J by 5 bases, with 17 bases left in between. Germline V gives CDR1 MNHEY, CDR2 SVGAGI.

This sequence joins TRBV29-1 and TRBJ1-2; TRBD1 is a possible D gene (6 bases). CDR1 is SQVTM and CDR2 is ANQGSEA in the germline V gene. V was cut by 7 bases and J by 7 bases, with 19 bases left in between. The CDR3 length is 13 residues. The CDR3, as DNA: TGCAGCGCCAGGGGATGGATGGTTAGTGGCTACACCTTC. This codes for CSARGWMVSGYTF.

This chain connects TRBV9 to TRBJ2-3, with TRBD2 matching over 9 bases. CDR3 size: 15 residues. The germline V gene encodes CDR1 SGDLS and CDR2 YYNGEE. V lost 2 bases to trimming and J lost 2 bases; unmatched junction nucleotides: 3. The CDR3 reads CASSVLAGVTDTQYF. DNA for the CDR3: TGTGCCAGCAGCGTTTTAGCGGGGGTCACAGATACGCAGTATTTT.

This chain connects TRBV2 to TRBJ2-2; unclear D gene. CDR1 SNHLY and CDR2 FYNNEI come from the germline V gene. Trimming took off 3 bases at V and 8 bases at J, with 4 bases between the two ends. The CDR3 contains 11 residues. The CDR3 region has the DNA TGTGCCAGCAGTGATTATGGGGAGCTGTTTTTT. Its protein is CASSDYGELFF.

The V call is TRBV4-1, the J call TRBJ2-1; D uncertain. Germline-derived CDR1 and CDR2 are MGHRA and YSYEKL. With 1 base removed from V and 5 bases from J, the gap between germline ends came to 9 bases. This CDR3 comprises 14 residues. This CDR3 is CASSQATLNNEQFF. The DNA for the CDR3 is TGCGCCAGCAGCCAAGCTACGCTGAACAATGAGCAGTTCTTC.

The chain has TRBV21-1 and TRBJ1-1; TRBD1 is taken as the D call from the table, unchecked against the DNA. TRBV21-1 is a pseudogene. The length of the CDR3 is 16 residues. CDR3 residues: CASGSNRGRESTEAFF. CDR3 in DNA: TGTGCCAGCGGATCGAACAGGGGGCGCGAGAGCACTGAAGCTTTCTTT.

CDR3 sequence reads: CASSSTGGGEPQHF. In nucleotides, the CDR3 is TGTGCCAGCAGTTCTACAGGGGGCGGGGAGCCCCAGCATTTT. The J gene is TRBJ1-5, the V gene TRBV27; 9 bases align to TRBD1. Germline values: CDR1 MNHEY, CDR2 SMNVEV (reference sequence). The CDR3 sequence is 14 residues long. The V gene end was trimmed by 4 bases and the J gene end by 8 bases; junction bases not matched to a gene: 6.

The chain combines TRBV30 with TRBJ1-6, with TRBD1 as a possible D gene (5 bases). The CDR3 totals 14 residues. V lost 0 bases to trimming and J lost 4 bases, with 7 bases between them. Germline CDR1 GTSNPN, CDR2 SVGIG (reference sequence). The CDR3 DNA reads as TGTGCCTGGAGTGTCGACAGTTATAATTCACCCCTCCACTTT. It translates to CAWSVDSYNSPLHF.

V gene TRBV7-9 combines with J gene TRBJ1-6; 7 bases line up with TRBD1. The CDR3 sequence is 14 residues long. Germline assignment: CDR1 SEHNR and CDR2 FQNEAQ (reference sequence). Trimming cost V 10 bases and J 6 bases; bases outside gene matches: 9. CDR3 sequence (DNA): TGTGCCATCGAGGGGGCTGTGGGTAATTCACCCCTCCACTTT. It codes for CAIEGAVGNSPLHF. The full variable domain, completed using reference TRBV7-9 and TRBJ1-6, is DTGVSQNPRHKITKRGQNVTFRCDPISEHNRLYWYRQTLGQGPEFLTYFQNEAQLEKSRLLSDRFSAERPKGSFSTLEIQRTEQGDSAMYLCAIEGAVGNSPLHFGNGTRLTVT.

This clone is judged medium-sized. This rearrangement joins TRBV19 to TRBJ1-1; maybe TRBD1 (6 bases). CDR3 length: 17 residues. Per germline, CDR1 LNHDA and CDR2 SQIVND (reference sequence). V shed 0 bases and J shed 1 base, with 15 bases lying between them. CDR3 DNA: TGTGCCAGTAGTATAGAGACGGGAGGGGGGTGGAACACTGAAGCTTTCTTT. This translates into CASSIETGGGWNTEAFF.

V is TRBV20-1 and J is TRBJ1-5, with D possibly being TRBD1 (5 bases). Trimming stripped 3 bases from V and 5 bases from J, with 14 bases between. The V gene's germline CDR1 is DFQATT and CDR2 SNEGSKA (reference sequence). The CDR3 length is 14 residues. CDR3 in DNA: TGCAGTGCTAGTGCAGGACGGGGGGATCAGCCCCAGCATTTT. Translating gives CSASAGRGDQPQHF.

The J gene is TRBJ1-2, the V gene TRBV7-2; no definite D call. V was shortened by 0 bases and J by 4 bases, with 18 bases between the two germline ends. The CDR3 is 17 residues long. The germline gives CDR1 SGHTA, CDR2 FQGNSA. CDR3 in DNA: TGTGCCAGCAGCTTAGCCGACGGGGAGAAACGCCGCTATGGCTACACCTTC. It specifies CASSLADGEKRRYGYTF.

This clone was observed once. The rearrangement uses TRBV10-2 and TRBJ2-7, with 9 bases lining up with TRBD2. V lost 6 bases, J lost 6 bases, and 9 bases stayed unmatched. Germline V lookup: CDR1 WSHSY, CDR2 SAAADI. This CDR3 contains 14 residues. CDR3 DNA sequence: TGCGCCAGCAGGGTAGGCGGGGGGGCGAGCGAGCAGTACTTC. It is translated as CASRVGGGASEQYF.

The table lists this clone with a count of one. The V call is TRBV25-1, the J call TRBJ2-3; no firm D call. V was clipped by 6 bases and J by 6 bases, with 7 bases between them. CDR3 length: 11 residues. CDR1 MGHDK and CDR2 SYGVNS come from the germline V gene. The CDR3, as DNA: TGTGCCAGCAGAGCCCCGGATACGCAGTATTTT. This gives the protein CASRAPDTQYF.

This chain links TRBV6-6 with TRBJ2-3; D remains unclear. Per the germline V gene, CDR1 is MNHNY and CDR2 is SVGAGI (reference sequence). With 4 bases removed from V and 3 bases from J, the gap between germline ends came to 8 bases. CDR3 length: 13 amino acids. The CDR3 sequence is CASSSENTDTQYF. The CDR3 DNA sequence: TGTGCCAGCAGTTCTGAGAATACAGATACGCAGTATTTT.

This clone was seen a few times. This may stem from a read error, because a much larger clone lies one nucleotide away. This CDR3 is CASSLTGLYGYTF. The CDR3 DNA is TGTGCCAGCAGCTTGACAGGGCTCTATGGCTACACCTTC. This sequence joins TRBV2 and TRBJ1-2; TRBD1 matches at 7 bases. J gave up 4 bases and V 6 bases, and 5 bases lay outside the gene matches. CDR1 is SNHLY and CDR2 is FYNNEI in the germline V gene. CDR3 length: 13 residues.

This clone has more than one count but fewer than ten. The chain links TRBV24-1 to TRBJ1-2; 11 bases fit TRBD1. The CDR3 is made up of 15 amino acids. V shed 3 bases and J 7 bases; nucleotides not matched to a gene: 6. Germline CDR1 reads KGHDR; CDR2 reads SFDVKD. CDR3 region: CATSDDPGTGGGYTF. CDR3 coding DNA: TGTGCCACCAGTGATGACCCCGGGACAGGGGGTGGCTACACCTTC.

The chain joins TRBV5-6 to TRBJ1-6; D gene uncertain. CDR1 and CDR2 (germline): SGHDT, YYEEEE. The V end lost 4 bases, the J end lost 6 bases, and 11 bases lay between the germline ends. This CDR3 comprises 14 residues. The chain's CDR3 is CASSPTPTNSPLHF. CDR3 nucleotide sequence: TGTGCCAGCAGCCCGACACCAACTAATTCACCCCTCCACTTT. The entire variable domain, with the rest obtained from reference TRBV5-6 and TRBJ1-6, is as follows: DAGVTQSPTHLIKTRGQQVTLRCSPKSGHDTVSWYQQALGQGPQFIFQYYEEEERQRGNFPDRFSGHQFPNYSSELNVNALLLGDSALYLCASSPTPTNSPLHFGNGTRLTVT.

DNA for the CDR3: TGTGCCAGCAGCACCCGGACAGGGTCTGGAAACACCATATATTTT. Its translation: CASSTRTGSGNTIYF. V is TRBV5-5 and J is TRBJ1-3; TRBD1 aligns across 8 bases. CDR1 is SGHKS, CDR2 YYEKEE, per germline (reference sequence). The CDR3 runs 15 residues. V was clipped by 4 bases and J by 1 base; unmatched bases: 4. Filled out from reference TRBV5-5 and TRBJ1-3, the complete variable domain reads DAGVTQSPTHLIKTRGQQVTLRCSPISGHKSVSWYQQVLGQGPQFIFQYYEKEERGRGNFPDRFSARQFPNYSSELNVNALLLGDSALYLCASSTRTGSGNTIYFGEGSWLTVV.

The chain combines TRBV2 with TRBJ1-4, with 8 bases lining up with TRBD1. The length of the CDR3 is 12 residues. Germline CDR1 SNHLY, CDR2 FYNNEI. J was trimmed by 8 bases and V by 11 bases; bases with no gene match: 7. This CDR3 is CAFDRGTEKLFF. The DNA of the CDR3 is TGTGCCTTCGACAGGGGTACCGAAAAACTGTTTTTT.

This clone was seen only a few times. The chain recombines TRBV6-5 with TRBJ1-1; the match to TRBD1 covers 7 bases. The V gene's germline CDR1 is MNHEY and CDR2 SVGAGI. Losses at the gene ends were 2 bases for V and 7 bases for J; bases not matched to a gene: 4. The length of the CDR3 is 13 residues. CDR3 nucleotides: TGTGCCAGCAGTTACCAGGGGGAGAATGAAGCTTTCTTT. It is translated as CASSYQGENEAFF.

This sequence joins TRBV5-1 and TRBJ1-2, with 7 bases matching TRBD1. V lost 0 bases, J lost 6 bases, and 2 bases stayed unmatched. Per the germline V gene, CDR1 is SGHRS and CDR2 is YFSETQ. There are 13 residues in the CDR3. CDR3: CASSLDRGDGYTF. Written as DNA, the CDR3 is TGCGCCAGCAGCTTGGACAGGGGAGATGGCTACACCTTC.

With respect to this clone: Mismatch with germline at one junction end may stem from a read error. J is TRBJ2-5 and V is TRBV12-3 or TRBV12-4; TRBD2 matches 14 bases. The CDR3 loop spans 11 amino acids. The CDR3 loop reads CASRGLAGVNF. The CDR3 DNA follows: TGTGCCAGCAGGGGACTAGCGGGGGTTAACTTC.

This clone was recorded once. The CDR3 DNA is TGTGCCAGCACTTTCACTAATAGCAATCAGCCCCAGCATTTT. It translates to CASTFTNSNQPQHF. The V gene is TRBV2, the J gene TRBJ1-5; D is unresolved. Between the trimmed V and J ends, which lost 7 bases and 0 bases, there was a span of 10 bases. Germline V CDR1 and CDR2: SNHLY, FYNNEI. This CDR3 contains 14 residues.

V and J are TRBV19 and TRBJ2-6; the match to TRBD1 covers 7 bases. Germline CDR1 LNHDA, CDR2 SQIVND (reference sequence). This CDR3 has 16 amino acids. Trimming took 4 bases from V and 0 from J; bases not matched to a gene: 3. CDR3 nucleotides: TGTGCCAGTAGTACCAGACAGGGCTCTGGGGCCAACGTCCTGACTTTC. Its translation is CASSTRQGSGANVLTF.

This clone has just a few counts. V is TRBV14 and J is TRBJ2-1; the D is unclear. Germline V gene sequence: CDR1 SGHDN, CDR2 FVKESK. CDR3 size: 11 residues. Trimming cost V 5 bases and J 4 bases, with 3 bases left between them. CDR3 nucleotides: TGTGCCAGCAGCTATTACAATGAGCAGTTCTTC. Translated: CASSYYNEQFF.

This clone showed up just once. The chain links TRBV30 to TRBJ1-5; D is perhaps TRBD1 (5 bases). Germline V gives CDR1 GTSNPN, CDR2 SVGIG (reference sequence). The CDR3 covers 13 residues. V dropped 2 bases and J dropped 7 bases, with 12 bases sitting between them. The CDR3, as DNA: TGTGCCTGGAGTATGGGGAGGGACCAGCCCCAGCATTTT. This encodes CAWSMGRDQPQHF.